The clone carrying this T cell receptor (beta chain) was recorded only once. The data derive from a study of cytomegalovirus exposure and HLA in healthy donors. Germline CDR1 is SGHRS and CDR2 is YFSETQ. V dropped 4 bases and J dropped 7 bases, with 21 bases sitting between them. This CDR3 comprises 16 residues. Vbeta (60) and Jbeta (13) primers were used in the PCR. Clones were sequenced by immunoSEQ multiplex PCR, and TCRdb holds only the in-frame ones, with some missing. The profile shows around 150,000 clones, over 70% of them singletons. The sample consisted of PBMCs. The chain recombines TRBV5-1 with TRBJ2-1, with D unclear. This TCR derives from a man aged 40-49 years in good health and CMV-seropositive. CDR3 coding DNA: TGCGCCAGCAGCCTAAATCCCCTAGGTTCGGGTAATGAGCAGTTCTTC. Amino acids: CASSLNPLGSGNEQFF.